This is a list of T cell receptor beta chains from one sample in a study of a mutant IDH1 vaccine in newly diagnosed glioma. The antigens these receptors bind are not known. Repertoires were generated with immunoSEQ multiplex PCR, while TCRdb's copy carries only in-frame clones and drops some. This table has 55,000 or so clones, under 90% appearing once. The material was PBMCs, obtained from a glioma patient whose treatment included an IDH1 peptide vaccine. The receptor source for this set is a man aged 35-49 years with glioma. Both conserved end residues are trimmed from each CDR3. Fields, in order: D gene, V gene, CDR3 protein. A D gene is named only where the DNA matches it firmly.

>TRBD1|TRBV7-9
ASSLTGVNTEAF
>TRBD1|TRBV6-1
ASSGRGQGGAGQPQH
>.|TRBV29-1
SVSVSTDTQY
>.|TRBV5-1
ASSWGVGPSYEQY
>.|TRBV19
ASSPELASTDTQY
>.|TRBV18
ASSPRAGAGYT
>.|TRBV25-1
ASNERDVAYEQY
>.|TRBV5-6
ASSLGGSGEAF
>.|TRBV4-1
ASSQEGAPHNLYGYT
>.|TRBV2
ASTLSYEQY
>.|TRBV5-1
ASSLSSGRGGQETQY
>.|TRBV2
ASNGEPNTGELF
>.|TRBV25-1
ASSEWEGEGNEQF
>.|TRBV6-1
ASSEAGGGDYEQY
>TRBD2|TRBV29-1
SVDGVLAPRTDTQY
>.|TRBV7-9
ASTEQGKATEAF
>.|TRBV11-1
ASSLEGTGYQAF
>TRBD1|TRBV6-5
ASSYADRVNTEAF